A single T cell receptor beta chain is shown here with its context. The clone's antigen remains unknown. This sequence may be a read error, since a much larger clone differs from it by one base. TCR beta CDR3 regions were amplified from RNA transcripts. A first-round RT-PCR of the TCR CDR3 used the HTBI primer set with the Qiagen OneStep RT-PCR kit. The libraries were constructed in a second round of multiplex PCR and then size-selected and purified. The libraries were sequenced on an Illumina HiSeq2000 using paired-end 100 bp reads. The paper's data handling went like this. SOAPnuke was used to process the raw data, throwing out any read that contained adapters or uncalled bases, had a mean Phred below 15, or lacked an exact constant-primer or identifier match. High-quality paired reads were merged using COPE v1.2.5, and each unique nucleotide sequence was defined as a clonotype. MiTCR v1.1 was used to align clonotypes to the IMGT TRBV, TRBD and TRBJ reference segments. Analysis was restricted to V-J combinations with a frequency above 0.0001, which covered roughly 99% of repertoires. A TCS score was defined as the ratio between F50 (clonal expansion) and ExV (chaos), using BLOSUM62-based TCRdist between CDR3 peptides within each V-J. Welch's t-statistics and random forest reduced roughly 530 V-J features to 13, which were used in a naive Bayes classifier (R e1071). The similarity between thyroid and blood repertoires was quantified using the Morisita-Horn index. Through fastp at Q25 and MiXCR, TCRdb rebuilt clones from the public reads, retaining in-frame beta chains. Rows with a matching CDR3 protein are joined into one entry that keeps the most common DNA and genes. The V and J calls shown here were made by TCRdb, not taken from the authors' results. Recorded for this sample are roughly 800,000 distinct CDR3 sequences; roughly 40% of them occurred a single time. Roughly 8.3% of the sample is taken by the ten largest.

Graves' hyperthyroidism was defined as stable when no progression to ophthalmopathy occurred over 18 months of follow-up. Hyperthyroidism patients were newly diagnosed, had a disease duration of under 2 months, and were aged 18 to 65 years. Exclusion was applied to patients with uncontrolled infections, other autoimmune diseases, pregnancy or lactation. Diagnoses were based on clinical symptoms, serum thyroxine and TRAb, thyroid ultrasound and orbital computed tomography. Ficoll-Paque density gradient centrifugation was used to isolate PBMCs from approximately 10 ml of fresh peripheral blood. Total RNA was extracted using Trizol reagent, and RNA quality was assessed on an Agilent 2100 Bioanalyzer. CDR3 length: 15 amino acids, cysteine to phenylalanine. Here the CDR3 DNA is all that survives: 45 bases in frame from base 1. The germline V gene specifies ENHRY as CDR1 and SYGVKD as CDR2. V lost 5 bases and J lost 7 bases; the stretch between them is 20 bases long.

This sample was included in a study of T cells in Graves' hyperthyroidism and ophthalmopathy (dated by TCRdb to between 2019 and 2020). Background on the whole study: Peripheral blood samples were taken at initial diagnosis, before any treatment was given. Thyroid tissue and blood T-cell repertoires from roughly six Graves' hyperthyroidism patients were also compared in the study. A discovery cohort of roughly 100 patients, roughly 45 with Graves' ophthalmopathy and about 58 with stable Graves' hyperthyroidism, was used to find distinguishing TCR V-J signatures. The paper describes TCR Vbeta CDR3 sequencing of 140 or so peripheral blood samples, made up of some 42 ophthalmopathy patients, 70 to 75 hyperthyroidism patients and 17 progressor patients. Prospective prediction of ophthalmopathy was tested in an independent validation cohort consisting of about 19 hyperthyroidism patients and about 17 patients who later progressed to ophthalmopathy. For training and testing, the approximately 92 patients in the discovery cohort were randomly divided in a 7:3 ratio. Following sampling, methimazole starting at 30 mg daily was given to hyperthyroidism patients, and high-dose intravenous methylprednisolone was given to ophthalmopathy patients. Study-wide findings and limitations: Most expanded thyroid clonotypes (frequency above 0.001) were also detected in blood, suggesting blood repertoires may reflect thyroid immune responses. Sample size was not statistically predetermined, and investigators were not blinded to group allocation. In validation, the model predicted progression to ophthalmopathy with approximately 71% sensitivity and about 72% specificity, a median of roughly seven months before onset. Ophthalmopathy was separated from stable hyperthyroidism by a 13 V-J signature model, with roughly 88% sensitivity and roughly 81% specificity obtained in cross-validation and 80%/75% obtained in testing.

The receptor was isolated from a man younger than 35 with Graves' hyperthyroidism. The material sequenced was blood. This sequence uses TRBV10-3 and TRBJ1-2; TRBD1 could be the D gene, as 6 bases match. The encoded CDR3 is CAISLGRQANPGYTF. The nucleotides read TGTGCCATCAGTCTGGGCCGACAGGCAAACCCTGGCTACACCTTC.